This T cell receptor beta chain comes out of a study of OX40 agonist ivuxolimab in advanced cancers. General study results and limits: No determination was made of the antigen specificity of the expanded peripheral T cells. Both CD4+ and CD8+ T cell populations in blood had undergone clonal expansion by week 6 at 0.1 to 3.0 mg/kg.

The ends lost 1 base at V and 5 bases at J; junction bases unmatched: 9. Germline V gene sequence: CDR1 SGHTA, CDR2 FQGNSA. The CDR3 totals 16 residues. On this clone itself: Its antigen remains unidentified.

The data were produced by immunoSEQ multiplex PCR, yet TCRdb's version contains in-frame clones alone and is incomplete. The data hold tens of thousands of clones, with 75% to 85% observed a single time. V usage is TRBV7-2 and J usage is TRBJ2-7, with TRBD1 matching 9 bases. Sample: CD4+ or CD8+ T cells sorted from blood, taken in a trial of the OX40 agonist ivuxolimab. The sequence was obtained from an adult with an advanced solid tumor such as melanoma, head and neck, liver or kidney cancer. The CDR3, as DNA: TGTGCCAGCAGCTTAGAAAGCTACACAGGGGGCAACGAGCAGTACTTC. Protein product: CASSLESYTGGNEQYF. The full variable domain, in which reference TRBV7-2 and TRBJ2-7 provide the parts outside the CDR3, is GAGVSQSPSNKVTEKGKDVELRCDPISGHTALYWYRQSLGQGLEFLIYFQGNSAPDKSGLPSDRFSAERTGGSVSTLTIQRTQQEDSAVYLCASSLESYTGGNEQYFGPGTRLTVT.